This T cell receptor (beta chain) was observed in a study of shared clonotypes between healthy human individuals (dated by TCRdb to 2019 to 2021). Regarding the study in general: A couple of women and a few men aged 18 to 49 years were included in the cohort. Libraries were prepared and TCR repertoires were sequenced by different laboratories using diverse techniques, in order to increase sequencing depth and limit assay-specific biases. To estimate repertoire size and how much clonotype sharing occurs between individuals, the study deeply sequenced the blood TCR repertoires of roughly 5 healthy adults. For each donor, three plates each were used for CD4 naive and CD4 memory, two plates were used for CD8 naive, and one plate was used for CD8 memory. Between about 0.9 and 8.9 billion PBMCs per donor were obtained by leukapheresis. Broader findings and caveats from the paper: Estimated clonotype richness was generally larger for naive than for memory subsets. Only blood was sampled, and tissue TCR repertoires likely differ from those in blood. Pairwise subsampling led to the expectation that sequencing depth would affect the degree of clonotype sharing among donors. Compared with non-shared clonotypes, clonotypes shared by all four sorted-subset donors had higher generation probabilities. Around 5% of naive CD4, roughly 3.5% of naive CD8, roughly 2.5% of memory CD4, and 0.35% to 0.4% of memory CD8 clonotypes were shared across several donors. Rarefaction of sorted-subset datasets indicated incomplete sequencing despite the large sequencing depth. The small number of donors limited the genetic and exposure-history diversity represented.

This clone was seen only a few times. Its antigen is unknown. One base away there is no much larger clone; base qualities are not given. The donors were healthy, HIV-negative adults with no recently reported acute infections or vaccinations. Every donor was a Caucasian adult living in Nashville, Tennessee, USA. CD4+ T cells were enriched through magnetic negative selection, after which naive cells were positively selected on CD45RA and the remaining negative fraction served as the memory subset. Blood was collected by leukapheresis, and PBMCs were isolated by Ficoll-Histopaque density gradient centrifugation and then cryopreserved in liquid nitrogen vapor phase. Analytical flow cytometry was used to check the purity and quantity of every magnetically sorted T cell population. Each sorted fraction had its genomic DNA isolated and then quantified by UV absorbance on a Nanodrop 2000c. Counted from cysteine to phenylalanine, this CDR3 has 16 amino acids. Left in the record is the CDR3 DNA by itself, 48 bases read in frame from the first base. The germline V and J ends show losses of 4 bases and 3 bases respectively, and no gene match explains 7 bases of the junction. Reading the germline V gene (reference sequence) gives CDR1 SGHNT and CDR2 YYREEE.

TCR CDR3 regions were amplified from genomic DNA by multiplex PCR using the deep immunoSEQ assay. Extracted genomic DNA from each cell subset was distributed evenly across all wells of several immunoSEQ 96-well plates, and each plate was treated as a replicate. For sorted subsets, around 0.2 ug genomic DNA, equal to about 30,000 T cell genomes, was loaded into each replicate PCR. Purified libraries were measured with a Qubit 3.0 fluorometer, size-checked on a Bioanalyzer 2100, and measured again with the KAPA Library Quantification kit. A separate single-read 150-cycle Illumina NextSeq 550 flow cell was used to sequence each immunoSEQ 96-well plate. Per the authors' processing: Because the immunoSEQ output included only junctional sequences and no quality scores, the filtering could not be the same as the filtering used for full-length reads. To assign V/J genes and CDR3, sequences were annotated using PyIR, a Python wrapper for IgBLAST v1.9, with IMGT germline references. Any read was removed if the V/J assignment was weak (E-value above 1e-6), the CDR3 was missing, or the read contained stop codons, out-of-frame junctions, or ambiguous translated residues. V3J clonotypes were defined as sequences sharing the same inferred V gene, J gene, and CDR3 amino acid sequence. Percentage overlap between repertoires was calculated by dividing the number of shared unique clonotypes by the size of the smaller repertoire. Three approaches were used to assess repertoire richness: RTK rarefaction, the Chao1 estimator, and Recon v2.1 estimates of unobserved clonotypes. For all TCRbeta clonotypes obtained by the gDNA method from a few donors, generation probabilities were computed with OLGA. TCRdb stores this immuneACCESS table with in-frame sequences only. Part of the clones is absent; in the studies checked, under half of the shortfall reflects unresolved V genes, and no reason is known for the rest. That table supplies the V and J calls and clone size; D and trimming were determined from the DNA. The table for this sample lists 700,000 or so clones; 72% of them were counted only once. Under 2% of the sample is held by the ten biggest clonotypes.

This receptor was obtained from a woman in her 30s in good health. The chain was built from TRBV5-4 and TRBJ2-5; 12 bases in the junction line up with TRBD2. The sample comprised memory CD4+ T cells sorted from blood. The intended sense of this specimen's cell subset or site label: CD45RA-negative fraction. Here is the DNA: TGTGCCAGCAGCCTCAGCCTAGCGGGAGGGGAAGAGACCCAGTACTTC. It translates as CASSLSLAGGEETQYF.